Each of the 29 T cell receptor beta chains below was sequenced from the same sample in a study of tumor-infiltrating lymphocytes in primary liver carcinoma. DNA and RNA were both co-extracted from 20-30 mg of bulk tissue that had not been sorted. Total RNA (roughly 530 ng) served as template for TCR beta cDNA synthesis primed by a constant-region primer. Slightly modified ARM-PCR with three nested multiplex PCR rounds yielded TCR beta libraries. The first two PCR rounds, approximately 11 cycles each, used TRBV1-TRBV30 forward primers and a C-beta reverse primer. One entry per CDR3 protein results from TCRdb running MiXCR on the multiplex PCR reads. The table shows roughly 55,000 distinct CDR3 sequences, with less than 85% occurring only once. Sequenced sample: liver tumor tissue from sampling region 2. Subset given: tumor region T2, inferior pole. These receptor sequences come from a man in his forties with primary liver carcinoma and hepatitis B virus infection.

V is TRBV11-2 and J is TRBJ2-7; D not certain. The CDR3 extends over 15 amino acids. Germline V gene sequence: CDR1 SGHAT, CDR2 FQNNGV. V was shortened by 5 bases and J by 1 base, with 15 bases between the two germline ends. DNA for the CDR3: TGTGCCAGCAGCCTATCTGTGAGAATATCCTACGAGCAGTACTTC. Protein product: CASSLSVRISYEQYF.

As for this clonotype: At one boundary the junction diverges from the germline segment, which might be a read error. The DNA of the CDR3 is TGCAGCCTTTCCCCGGTGGTCGGGCAGGGAGGCTACGACCAGTACTTC. Translating gives CSLSPVVGQGGYDQYF. The rearrangement links TRBV29-1 to TRBJ2-7; D might be TRBD2 (6 bases). The germline CDR1 and CDR2 sequences are SQVTM and ANQGSEA. The CDR3 covers 16 residues.

The chain carries TRBV12-3 or TRBV12-4 and TRBJ1-6; 10 nucleotides agree with TRBD1. This CDR3 spans 15 amino acids. V lost 9 bases, J lost 9 bases, and 11 bases stayed unmatched. The CDR3 sequence is CASRTDRGRLSPLHF. The CDR3 DNA reads TGTGCCAGTAGAACCGACAGGGGGCGTCTTTCACCCCTCCACTTT.

About this clonotype itself: The junction does not match germline at one end; this may be a read error. The rearrangement uses TRBV29-1 and TRBJ1-6; TRBD1 matches at 10 bases. The CDR3 covers 15 residues. The germline CDR1 and CDR2 sequences are SQVTM and ANQGSEA. The CDR3 loop is CGVLRVGQGDSPLNF. The CDR3 DNA is TGCGGCGTCCTCCGGGTTGGACAGGGGGACTCACCCCTCAACTTT.

This clonotype was counted many times. The V gene is TRBV6-5, the J gene TRBJ1-6; a weak D match, TRBD1 (5 bases). The CDR3 extends over 13 amino acids. CDR1 is MNHEY, CDR2 SVGAGI, per germline. Deletions cut 7 bases from V and 18 bases from J, with 22 bases between. CDR3 DNA: TGTGCCAGCATCGAATCCGGGGGGAGCCAACCCCACTTT. Its protein is CASIESGGSQPHF.

Of note for this clonotype: A read error may be the cause here, since a much bigger clone is one base away. The rearrangement joins TRBV7-9 to TRBJ1-3, with D hard to call. The germline CDR1 and CDR2 sequences are SEHNR and FQNEAQ (reference sequence). Between the trimmed V and J ends, which lost 7 bases and 4 bases, there was a span of 17 bases. This CDR3 is built from 15 residues. CDR3 DNA sequence: TGTGCCAGCATCTTGTTAGTCGTACCGGGAAACACCATATATTTT. Protein: CASILLVVPGNTIYF.

Notes on this clonotype: Its ends do not fully match the called genes, so a read error is possible. This chain uses TRBV11-2 with TRBJ1-3; TRBD1 aligns across 7 bases. CDR1 and CDR2 (germline): SGHAT, FQNNGV. The CDR3 length is 15 residues. CDR3 region: CASSFFEGAGNAIYF. CDR3 coding DNA: TGTGCCAGCAGCTTTTTTGAGGGGGCTGGAAACGCCATATATTTT.

The V and J genes are TRBV11-2 and TRBJ2-2, with D perhaps matching TRBD2 (6 bases). Between the trimmed V and J ends, which lost 3 bases and 2 bases, there was a span of 19 bases. This CDR3 is 18 amino acids long. In germline, CDR1 is SGHAT, CDR2 FQNNGV. DNA for the CDR3: TGTGCCAGCAGCTTTTATACTCTGGCTAGCGCTAACACCGGGGAGCTGTTTTTT. As protein: CASSFYTLASANTGELFF.

Remarks on this clonotype: One end of the junction does not line up with germline, which may come from a read error. The V gene is TRBV6-5, the J gene TRBJ1-4; TRBD1 matches 8 bases. In germline, CDR1 is MNHEY, CDR2 SVGAGI. CDR3 size: 15 residues. CDR3 nucleotide sequence: TGTGCCAGCAGCCTTACGACAGGGGTTAATGAAAAACCGTCTTTT. It translates to CASSLTTGVNEKPSF.

V gene TRBV6-5 combines with J gene TRBJ2-1; D call uncertain. Germline V lookup: CDR1 MNHEY, CDR2 SVGAGI. The length of the CDR3 is 17 residues. V dropped 0 bases and J dropped 13 bases, with 25 bases sitting between them. Here the CDR3 DNA reads TGTGCCAGCAGTTACTCAGGTAGCAGGAGTCAAGTGATGACCCAGTTCTTC. Its translation is CASSYSGSRSQVMTQFF.

A note on this clonotype: This could be a read error, since a much larger clone is one nucleotide away. The chain joins TRBV4-3 to TRBJ2-7; a possible D gene is TRBD2 (7 bases). Germline V CDR1 and CDR2: LGHNA, YSLEER. V was cut by 3 bases and J by 9 bases, with 12 bases left in between. The CDR3 is made up of 12 amino acids. CDR3 DNA: TGCGCCAGCAGCCAGGGAGGGGGAGTGCAGTACTTC. This translates into CASSQGGGVQYF.

Worth noting for this clonotype: A junction boundary mismatches the germline segment, possibly from a read error. J is TRBJ1-2 and V is TRBV10-3, with no clear D. CDR3 length equals 13 residues. Germline loops: CDR1 ENHRY, CDR2 SYGVKD. The CDR3 sequence is CATRDVGPNGYIF. The CDR3 DNA reads as TGTGCCACCAGAGATGTGGGCCCAAATGGCTACATCTTC.

Regarding this clonotype: Here the CDR3 omits its conserved ending phenylalanine or tryptophan, so a read error is the likely source. This rearrangement joins TRBV30 to TRBJ1-4; weak D call: TRBD1 (6 bases). In germline, CDR1 is GTSNPN, CDR2 SVGIG (reference sequence). V was clipped by 6 bases and J by 5 bases, with 10 bases between them. CDR3 length: 12 amino acids. CDR3: CACQDRNEKLFL. The CDR3 region has the DNA TGTGCCTGTCAGGACAGAAATGAAAAACTGTTTCTT.

This sequence joins TRBV4-1 and TRBJ2-3; D might be TRBD2 (6 bases). This CDR3 region has 18 residues. Per germline, CDR1 MGHRA and CDR2 YSYEKL. The CDR3 spells CANSQIIALARVTDTQYF. The CDR3 nucleotides read TGCGCTAACAGCCAGATCATTGCCCTAGCGAGAGTCACCGATACGCAGTATTTT.

For this clonotype: A read error may be the cause here, since a much bigger clone is one base away. The chain employs TRBV29-1 and TRBJ1-6, with TRBD1 matching over 9 bases. The CDR3 totals 15 residues. Germline CDR1 is SQVTM and CDR2 is ANQGSEA. As DNA, the CDR3 is TGCAGCGTTTCGACCGGGACAGGGCCAAGTTCACCCCTCCAGTTT. Translated: CSVSTGTGPSSPLQF.

A note on this clonotype: Compared with germline, one end of the junction differs, possibly owing to a read error. V gene TRBV6-1 combines with J gene TRBJ1-4; maybe TRBD1 (5 bases). Per germline, CDR1 MNHNS and CDR2 SASEGT. The CDR3 totals 14 residues. The CDR3 reads CASSGGGSNEKLSF. The DNA for the CDR3 is TGTGCCAGCAGTGGCGGGGGGTCTAATGAAAAACTGTCTTTT.

This clonotype has only a few counts. The chain is built from TRBV19 and TRBJ1-5, with D possibly being TRBD1 (6 bases). V was cut by 7 bases and J by 7 bases, with 20 bases left in between. This CDR3 contains 15 residues. Germline assignment: CDR1 LNHDA and CDR2 SQIVND (reference sequence). CDR3 loop: CASNPPGGSSQPQHF. The DNA for the CDR3 is TGTGCCAGTAACCCCCCGGGGGGCTCATCCCAGCCCCAGCATTTT.

This clonotype was observed a few times. J is TRBJ2-1 and V is TRBV11-1; 7 bases are shared with TRBD1. Germline CDR1 is SGHAT and CDR2 is FQDESV (reference sequence). The CDR3 is made up of 14 amino acids. V lost 5 bases and J lost 8; bases outside the gene matches: 9. CDR3 protein: CASSHRGRIDEQFF. As DNA, the CDR3 is TGTGCCAGCAGCCACAGGGGTCGGATTGATGAGCAGTTCTTC. Using reference TRBV11-1 and TRBJ2-1 for the parts outside the CDR3, the full variable domain is EAEVAQSPRYKITEKSQAVAFWCDPISGHATLYWYRQILGQGPELLVQFQDESVVDDSQLPKDRFSAERLKGVDSTLKIQPAELGDSAMYLCASSHRGRIDEQFFGPGTRLTVL.

Concerning this clonotype itself: The junction shows a germline mismatch at one end, possibly a read error. This chain's CDR3 is CVSSYSTYAGELFF. CDR3 coding DNA: TGTGTCAGCAGTTACTCTACATACGCTGGGGAGCTGTTTTTT. This sequence joins TRBV6-2 or TRBV6-3 and TRBJ2-2; D is unclear. Germline V gene data show CDR1 as MNHEY and CDR2 as SVGEGT. The CDR3 totals 14 residues.

This clonotype was picked up many times. V usage is TRBV7-8 and J usage is TRBJ2-7; the match to TRBD2 covers 8 bases. Germline CDR1 SGHVS, CDR2 FQNEAQ. The CDR3 extends over 15 amino acids. With V trimmed by 1 base and J by 3 bases, 5 bases remained unmatched. The CDR3 protein is CASSLGSGGNYEQYF. CDR3 DNA sequence: TGTGCCAGCAGCTTAGGTTCGGGAGGGAACTACGAGCAGTACTTC.

The chain combines TRBV11-2 with TRBJ2-5; a possible D gene is TRBD2 (5 bases). V was shortened by 7 bases and J by 3 bases, with 21 bases between the two germline ends. Germline lookup yields CDR1 SGHAT and CDR2 FQNNGV. This CDR3 comprises 16 residues. CDR3 bases: TGTGCCAGCAACCAAAGTCCTGGCAGAGGGAAAGAGACCCAGTACTTC. Protein sequence: CASNQSPGRGKETQYF.

About this clonotype: Germline is not matched at one junction end, which may reflect a read error. This chain links TRBV11-3 with TRBJ2-1, with D tentatively TRBD1 (5 bases). The germline gives CDR1 SGHNT, CDR2 YENEEA. The CDR3 has 14 residues. CDR3 loop: CASRLDGTGSEQFF. The CDR3 nucleotides are TGTGCCAGCAGGTTAGATGGAACAGGCAGTGAGCAGTTCTTC.

About this clonotype: Its ends do not fully match the called genes, so a read error is possible. This chain connects TRBV6-9 to TRBJ2-1, with 15 bases aligning to TRBD2. The germline CDR1 and CDR2 sequences are MNHGY and SVAAGI. The CDR3 loop spans 24 amino acids. The CDR3 DNA is TGTGTCAGCAGCACCCACCGTCCAAAAAGGACTAGCGGGAGGGCTCAAAGCTCTTACAATGAGCACTTCTTC. Protein sequence: CVSSTHRPKRTSGRAQSSYNEHFF.

Only one count was recorded for this clonotype. As the CDR3 is not closed by the conserved phenylalanine or tryptophan, this likely results from a read error. No DNA is shown, since the ends of the CDR3 on it are uncertain; the CDR3 is the one TCRdb lists. The rearrangement links TRBV11-2 to TRBJ2-2; TRBD2, the D gene given by the table, was not confirmed from the DNA. The CDR3 adds up to 15 amino acids, both ends counted. CDR1 is SGHAT, CDR2 FQNNGV, per germline. CDR3 sequence reads: CASSFAGTNTGELSL.

With respect to this clonotype: A junction end diverges from the germline sequence, so it may reflect a read error. This sequence joins TRBV11-2 and TRBJ2-5; 8 bases align to TRBD1. The CDR3 runs to 16 residues. The germline V gene encodes CDR1 SGHAT and CDR2 FQNNGV. CDR3 protein: CASSLTPGGPGETHYF. Written as DNA, the CDR3 is TGTGCCAGCAGCTTAACACCAGGGGGCCCGGGGGAGACCCATTACTTC. Full variable domain (rest looked up from reference TRBV11-2 and TRBJ2-5): EAGVAQSPRYKIIEKRQSVAFWCNPISGHATLYWYQQILGQGPKLLIQFQNNGVVDDSQLPKDRFSAERLKGVDSTLKIQPAKLEDSAVYLCASSLTPGGPGETHYFGPGTRLLVL.

This rearrangement joins TRBV10-3 to TRBJ2-2; D not resolved. Germline CDR1 ENHRY, CDR2 SYGVKD. The V end was cut by 1 base, the J end by 12 bases, with 24 bases between. CDR3 length: 17 residues. This CDR3 is CAISEFEAGPDIGKLFF. The DNA of the CDR3 is TGTGCCATCAGTGAGTTCGAAGCCGGGCCAGACATTGGGAAGCTGTTTTTT.

The chain links TRBV6-5 to TRBJ2-3; D possibly matches TRBD1 or TRBD2 (7 bases each). The germline V gene encodes CDR1 MNHEY and CDR2 SVGAGI. The CDR3 consists of 17 residues. Trimming cost V 8 bases and J 12 bases, with 33 bases left between them. CDR3 loop: CASHGQDGRKETDIQYF. DNA for the CDR3: TGTGCCAGCCACGGACAGGACGGGAGGAAGGAGACAGATATTCAGTATTTT.

The V call is TRBV6-5, the J call TRBJ2-1; the match to TRBD2 covers 8 bases. The ends lost 5 bases at V and 6 bases at J; junction bases unmatched: 6. CDR3 length equals 14 residues. Germline CDR1 is MNHEY and CDR2 is SVGAGI. The CDR3, as DNA: TGTGCCAGCAGTAGCGGGAGCGAAGGCAATGAGCAGTTCTTC. Its translation: CASSSGSEGNEQFF.

Points on this clonotype: At one boundary the junction diverges from the germline segment, which might be a read error. This sequence joins TRBV4-1 and TRBJ1-1; the D is unclear. The CDR3 sequence is 15 residues long. The germline V gene encodes CDR1 MGHRA and CDR2 YSYEKL. Written as DNA, the CDR3 is TGCGCCAGCAGCCAAGTGAACATGCGATACACTGAACCTTGCTTT. This encodes CASSQVNMRYTEPCF.